This is a list of T cell receptor beta chains from one sample in a study of T cell responses to AZD1222 COVID-19 vaccine. Generated by immunoSEQ multiplex PCR, the TCRdb table keeps only in-frame clones and is missing some. The table includes about 87,000 clones, around 87% detected once. The sequences come from peripheral blood, collected on day 0 of AZD1222 vaccination. The receptors were gathered from an adult in good health. Both conserved end residues are trimmed from each CDR3. The size entry is marked missing in some rows and otherwise reads once, few, many or a size class.

TRBV3-1/TRBV3-2	NA	TRBJ1-3	ASSQVRTSGNTIY
TRBV20-1	NA	TRBJ1-2	SASKGQHYGYT
TRBV9	NA	TRBJ2-3	ASSVGVSTDTQY
TRBV2	once	TRBJ2-7	ASGPTYSYEQY
TRBV6-5	NA	TRBJ2-4	ASRTSGNIQY
TRBV6-5	NA	TRBJ1-5	ASSYSHRNSNQPQH
TRBV7-3	NA	TRBJ2-7	ASSLGASGPYEQY
TRBV5-1	once	TRBJ1-2	ASNPGQGGYT
TRBV10-3	few	TRBJ1-2	AISEYQTGIYT
TRBV7-3	NA	TRBJ2-1	ASSLGAGWTSSYNEQF
TRBV7-8	NA	TRBJ2-1	ASIVRGDPNYYNEQF
TRBV6-5	NA	TRBJ1-2	ASITGAYGYT
TRBV7-3	NA	TRBJ2-7	ASSLMPSGGLGEQY
TRBV9	NA	TRBJ2-3	ASSVGEGGRLSDTQY
TRBV6-1	NA	TRBJ2-3	ASSEVGSYTDTQY
TRBV4-1	NA	TRBJ1-1	ASSQPGQHTEAF
TRBV6-5	once	TRBJ2-4	ASSYSGGTGRGIQY
TRBV7-9	NA	TRBJ1-2	ASSLLYGYT
TRBV7-2	NA	TRBJ1-5	ASSSGNQPQH
TRBV12-3/TRBV12-4	NA	TRBJ1-1	ASRRTANTEAF
TRBV9	NA	TRBJ1-3	ASSAVGQGAAGNTIY
TRBV5-8	NA	TRBJ1-5	ASSWTSRGYQPQH
TRBV5-4	NA	TRBJ2-2	ASSLGVSNTGELF
TRBV3-1/TRBV3-2	NA	TRBJ2-3	ASSRGQVSTDTQY
TRBV5-6	NA	TRBJ1-2	ASSLTMSFGYT
TRBV19	NA	TRBJ2-2	ATSWGMNTGELF
TRBV7-3	NA	TRBJ2-1	ASSSTGQSSYNEQF
TRBV3-1/TRBV3-2	NA	TRBJ1-5	ASSQDLASNQPQH
TRBV4-2	NA	TRBJ2-7	ASSPALGQGSYEQY
TRBV28	once	TRBJ1-5	ASSGGSNQPQH
TRBV24-1	once	TRBJ1-1	ATSDPRSHPEAF
TRBV6-4	NA	TRBJ2-1	ASSEGGGQYNEQF
TRBV7-3	NA	TRBJ2-3	ASSLSTGEADTQY
TRBV6-6	NA	TRBJ2-2	ASVVIQANTGELF
TRBV10-2	few	TRBJ1-5	ASMGAVSQPQH
TRBV9	NA	TRBJ1-2	ASSVSNYGYT
TRBV19	once	TRBJ1-5	ASSRQGWYSNQPQH
TRBV5-4	NA	TRBJ1-1	ASSPTAGRHTEAF
TRBV6-6	NA	TRBJ1-2	ASSPGTSPYGYT
TRBV5-1	NA	TRBJ1-2	ASSPDWAIYGYT
TRBV9	NA	TRBJ2-2	ASTRTSGGARELF
TRBV10-2	NA	TRBJ1-2	ASSVVEGVNYGYT
TRBV7-3	NA	TRBJ2-1	ASSLIFGGPTDEQF
TRBV11-2	NA	TRBJ2-1	ASRRQGLTADNEQF
TRBV7-3	once	TRBJ2-1	ASSPSHMETEQF
TRBV7-9	once	TRBJ1-4	ASSLANSLNEKLF
TRBV9	NA	TRBJ1-1	ASSPPPLRRSGSTEAF